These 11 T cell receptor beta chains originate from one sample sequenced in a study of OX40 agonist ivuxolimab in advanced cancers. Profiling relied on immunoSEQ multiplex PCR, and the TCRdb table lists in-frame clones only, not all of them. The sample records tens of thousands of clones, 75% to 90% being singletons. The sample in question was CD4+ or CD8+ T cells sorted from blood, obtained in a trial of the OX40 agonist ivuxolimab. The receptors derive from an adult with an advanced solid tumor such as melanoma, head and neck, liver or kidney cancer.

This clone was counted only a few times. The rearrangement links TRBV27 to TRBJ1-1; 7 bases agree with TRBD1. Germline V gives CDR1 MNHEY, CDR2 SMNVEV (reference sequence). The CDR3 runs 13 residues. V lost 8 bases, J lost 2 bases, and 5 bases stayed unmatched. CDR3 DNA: TGTGCCAGCCACGGACAGGCAAACACTGAAGCTTTCTTT. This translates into CASHGQANTEAFF.

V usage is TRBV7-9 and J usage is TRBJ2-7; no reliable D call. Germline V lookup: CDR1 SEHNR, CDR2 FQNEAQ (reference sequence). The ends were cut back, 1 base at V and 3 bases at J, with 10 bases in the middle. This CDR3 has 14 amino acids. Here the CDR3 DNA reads TGTGCCAGCAGCTTAGAGCCCCCATTCTACGAGCAGTACTTC. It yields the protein CASSLEPPFYEQYF.

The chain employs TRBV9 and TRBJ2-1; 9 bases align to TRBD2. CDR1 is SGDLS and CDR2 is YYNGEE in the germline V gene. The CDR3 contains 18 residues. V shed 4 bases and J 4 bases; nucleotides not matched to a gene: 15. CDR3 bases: TGTGCCAGCAGCCCAAGACTGGGGAGGACTAGCGCTTACAATGAGCAGTTCTTC. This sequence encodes CASSPRLGRTSAYNEQFF.

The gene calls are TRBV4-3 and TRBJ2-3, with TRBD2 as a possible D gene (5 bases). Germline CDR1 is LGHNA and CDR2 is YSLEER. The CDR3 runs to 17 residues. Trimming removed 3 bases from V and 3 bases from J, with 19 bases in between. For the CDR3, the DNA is TGCGCCAGCAGCCACCCGGATGGGCGGGCACAAACAGATACGCAGTATTTT. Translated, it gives CASSHPDGRAQTDTQYF.

Written as DNA, the CDR3 is TGCGCCAGCAGCTCCCGGACCCTTCCCCCGGGAAATGAGCAGTTCTTC. Its translation is CASSSRTLPPGNEQFF. The chain recombines TRBV5-1 with TRBJ2-1, with D possibly being TRBD2 (5 bases). Germline-derived CDR1 and CDR2 are SGHRS and YFSETQ. Trimming stripped 3 bases from V and 7 bases from J, with 20 bases between. CDR3 length: 16 residues.

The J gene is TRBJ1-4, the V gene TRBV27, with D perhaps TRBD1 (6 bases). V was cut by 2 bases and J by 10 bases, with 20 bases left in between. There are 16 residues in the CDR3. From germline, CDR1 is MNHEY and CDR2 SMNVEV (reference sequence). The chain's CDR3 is CASSLGAGAPFGKLFF. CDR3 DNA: TGTGCCAGCAGTTTAGGCGCAGGGGCGCCTTTCGGAAAACTGTTTTTT.

In DNA form, the CDR3 reads TGTGCCAGCAGCTTGGCCGGGACAGCCCTTAACTATGGCTACACCTTC. Protein product: CASSLAGTALNYGYTF. The rearrangement joins TRBV5-5 to TRBJ1-2; TRBD1 agrees at 7 bases. After removal of 0 bases from V and 1 base from J, the junction contained 6 bases not matched to a gene. Looked up from germline, CDR1 is SGHKS and CDR2 is YYEKEE (reference sequence). CDR3 length: 16 amino acids.

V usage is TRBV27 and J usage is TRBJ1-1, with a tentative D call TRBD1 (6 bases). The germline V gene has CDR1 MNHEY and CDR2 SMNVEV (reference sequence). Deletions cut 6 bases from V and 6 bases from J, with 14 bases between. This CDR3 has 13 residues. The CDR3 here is CASSHPGDPEAFF. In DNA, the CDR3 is TGTGCCAGCAGCCACCCAGGGGACCCTGAAGCTTTCTTT.

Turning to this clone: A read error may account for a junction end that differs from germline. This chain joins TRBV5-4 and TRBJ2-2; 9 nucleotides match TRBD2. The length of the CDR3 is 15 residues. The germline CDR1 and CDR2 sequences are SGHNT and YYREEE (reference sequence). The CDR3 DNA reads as TGCGCCAGCAGCCAAGATAGCGGGAGCCCCGGGGAGCTGTTTTTT. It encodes CASSQDSGSPGELFF.

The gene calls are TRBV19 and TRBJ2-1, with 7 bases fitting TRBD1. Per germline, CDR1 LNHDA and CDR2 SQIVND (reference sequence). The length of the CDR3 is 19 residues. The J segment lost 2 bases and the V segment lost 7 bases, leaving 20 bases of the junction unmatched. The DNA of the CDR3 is TGTGCCAGTAAGTCAATAGCGCTTGACAGGGCCCCAACCTACAATGAGCAGTTCTTC. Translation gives CASKSIALDRAPTYNEQFF.

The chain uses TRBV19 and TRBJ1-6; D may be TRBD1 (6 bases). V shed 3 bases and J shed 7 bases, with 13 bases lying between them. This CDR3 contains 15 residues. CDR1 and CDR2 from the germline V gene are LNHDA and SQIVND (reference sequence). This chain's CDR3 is CASSMRGGDNSPLHF. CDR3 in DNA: TGTGCCAGTAGTATGAGAGGGGGAGACAATTCACCCCTCCACTTT.